The source of this T cell receptor (beta chain) is a study of shared clonotypes between healthy human individuals. Trimming cost V 4 bases and J 7 bases, with 18 bases left between them. Germline-derived CDR1 and CDR2 are SGDLS and YYNGEE. The CDR3 sequence is 15 residues long. This clone was recorded only once. Sequencing used immunoSEQ multiplex PCR; TCRdb keeps in-frame clones, though not all of them. The repertoire holds roughly 500,000 clones, with about 82% as singletons. The source of this sequence is a woman aged 35 to 49 in good health. Some clones in this sample may be carry-over from other donors' samples. Sequencing was performed on PBMCs. The rearrangement links TRBV9 to TRBJ1-5, with D possibly TRBD1 on 5 matching bases. The CDR3 sequence: CASSPRPGGDQPQHF. The CDR3 DNA sequence: TGTGCCAGCAGCCCCCGGCCGGGGGGTGACCAGCCCCAGCATTTT.